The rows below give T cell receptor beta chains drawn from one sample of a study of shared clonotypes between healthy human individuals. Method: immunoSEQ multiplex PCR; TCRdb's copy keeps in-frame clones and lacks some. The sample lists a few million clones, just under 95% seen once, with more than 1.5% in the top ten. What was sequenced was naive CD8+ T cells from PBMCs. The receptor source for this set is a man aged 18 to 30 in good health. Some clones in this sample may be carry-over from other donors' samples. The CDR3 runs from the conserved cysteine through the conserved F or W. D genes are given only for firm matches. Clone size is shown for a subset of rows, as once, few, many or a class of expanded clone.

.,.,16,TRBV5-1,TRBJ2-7,TGCGCCAGCAGCTTGGGGCCAGAGTTTCCGATTTACGAGCAGTACTTC,CASSLGPEFPIYEQYF
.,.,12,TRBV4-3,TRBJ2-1,TGCGCCAGCAGCTTTTCGACGGCTGAGCAGTTCTTC,CASSFSTAEQFF
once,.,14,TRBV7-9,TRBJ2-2,TGTGCCAGCAGCTTAGTGTCTGGCCCCGGGGAGCTGTTTTTT,CASSLVSGPGELFF
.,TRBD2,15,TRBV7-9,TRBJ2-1,TGTGCCAGCAGCCGAGATAGCGGGGGCTACAATGAGCAGTTCTTC,CASSRDSGGYNEQFF
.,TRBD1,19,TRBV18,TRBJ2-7,TGTGCCAGCTCACCGGGGGGACAGGGATGGGAGGAGGAAGTCTACGAGCAGTACTTC,CASSPGGQGWEEEVYEQYF
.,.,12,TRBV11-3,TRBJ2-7,TGTGCCAGCAGCTTAAGAGGGCGGGAGCAGTACTTC,CASSLRGREQYF
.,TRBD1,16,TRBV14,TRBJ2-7,TGTGCCAGCAGCCAAGATACGGGGACAGGGGACTACGAGCAGTACTTC,CASSQDTGTGDYEQYF
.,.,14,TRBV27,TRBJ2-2,TGTGCCAGCAGTTTCGGGGGTTACACCGGGGAGCTGTTTTTT,CASSFGGYTGELFF
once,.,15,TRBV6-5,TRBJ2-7,TGTGCCAGCAGTCCCCCCGGCAGACCGGCCTACGAGCAGTACTTC,CASSPPGRPAYEQYF
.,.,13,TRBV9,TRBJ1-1,TGTGCCAGCAGCTCCGTGGTAGGCTCGGAAGCTTTCTTT,CASSSVVGSEAFF
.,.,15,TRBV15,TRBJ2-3,TGTGCCACCAGCAGCACCCGGGGTGCCACAGATACGCAGTATTTT,CATSSTRGATDTQYF
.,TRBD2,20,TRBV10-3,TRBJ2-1,TGTGCCATCAGTGAGTCGATGAGGGCGGCTAGCGGGAGTGGCTACAATGAGCAGTTCTTC,CAISESMRAASGSGYNEQFF
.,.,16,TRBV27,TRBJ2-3,TGTGCCAGCAGTTTAGGATCCGGACTCCTCACAGATACGCAGTATTTT,CASSLGSGLLTDTQYF
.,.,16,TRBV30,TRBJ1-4,TGTGCCTGGAGTCCAGATAGAGGACCGTTAAATGAAAAACTGTTTTTT,CAWSPDRGPLNEKLFF
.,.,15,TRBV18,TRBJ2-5,TGTGCCAGCTCACCACAAGAGGACTTCCAAGAGACCCAGTACTTC,CASSPQEDFQETQYF
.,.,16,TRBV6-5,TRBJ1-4,TGTGCCAGCAGTTACTCATCCACAGGGATTAATGAAAAACTGTTTTTT,CASSYSSTGINEKLFF
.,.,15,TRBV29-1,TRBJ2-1,TGCAGCGTTGTAGTTTCGGATCAAGTATACAATGAGCAGTTCTTC,CSVVVSDQVYNEQFF
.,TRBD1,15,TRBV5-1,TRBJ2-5,TGCGCCAGCAGCTATGAGGGACAGAATAAAGAGACCCAGTACTTC,CASSYEGQNKETQYF
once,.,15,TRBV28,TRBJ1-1,TGTGCCAGCAACCCCTGGGGAGGCCGGGAAACTGAAGCTTTCTTT,CASNPWGGRETEAFF
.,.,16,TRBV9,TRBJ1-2,TGTGCCAGCAGCGGTGTTTGGCCTGGGGGAACCTATGGCTACACCTTC,CASSGVWPGGTYGYTF
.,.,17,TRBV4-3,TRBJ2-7,TGCGCCAGCAGCCAAGGGGTTGCTGGACGCGGCACCTACGAGCAGTACTTC,CASSQGVAGRGTYEQYF
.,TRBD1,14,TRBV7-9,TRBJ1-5,TGTGCCAGCAGCTTAGGGACAGGAAATCAGCCCCAGCATTTT,CASSLGTGNQPQHF
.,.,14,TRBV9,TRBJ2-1,TGTGCCAGCAGCCCCCGCTCTAGCACTCCTGAGCAGTTCTTC,CASSPRSSTPEQFF
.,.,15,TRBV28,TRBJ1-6,TGTGCCAGCAGTTTACTGATACAGGATAATTCACCCCTCCACTTT,CASSLLIQDNSPLHF
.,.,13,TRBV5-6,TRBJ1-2,TGTGCCAGCAGCCGAGCCCCATCCTATGGCTACACCTTC,CASSRAPSYGYTF
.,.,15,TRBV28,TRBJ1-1,TGTGCCAGCAGTTTCCAGGGAGGGCGGGTCACTGAAGCTTTCTTT,CASSFQGGRVTEAFF
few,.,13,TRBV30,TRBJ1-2,TGTGCCTGGACCGCAGGGGACTCCTATGGCTACACCTTC,CAWTAGDSYGYTF
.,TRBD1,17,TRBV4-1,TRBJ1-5,TGCGCCAGCAGCCAAGAACGGCGAGACAGGGAAAATCAGCCCCAGCATTTT,CASSQERRDRENQPQHF
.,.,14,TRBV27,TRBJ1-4,TGTGCCAGCAGTCACAGAGGGAGTAATGAAAAACTGTTTTTT,CASSHRGSNEKLFF
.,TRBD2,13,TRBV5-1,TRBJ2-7,TGCGCCAGCAGACCAGCGGGAGGTTACGAGCAGTACTTC,CASRPAGGYEQYF
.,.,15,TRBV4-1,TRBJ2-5,TGCGCCAGCAGCCTCCGACGAGGGCTAGCAGAGACCCAGTACTTC,CASSLRRGLAETQYF
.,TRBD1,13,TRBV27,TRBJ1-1,TGTGCCAGCAGTTCAGGGGGCGACCCTGAAGCTTTCTTT,CASSSGGDPEAFF
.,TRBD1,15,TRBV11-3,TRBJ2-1,TGTGCCAGCAGCCCCAGGACAGGGGCCTACAATGAGCAGTTCTTC,CASSPRTGAYNEQFF
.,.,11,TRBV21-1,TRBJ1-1,TGTGCCAGCAGCAAAAGTGCTGAAGCTTTCTTT,CASSKSAEAFF
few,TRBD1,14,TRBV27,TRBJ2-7,TGTGCCAGCAGTTTCCGGGACAGGGGGGCCGAGCAGTACTTC,CASSFRDRGAEQYF
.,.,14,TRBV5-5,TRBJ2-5,TGTGCCAGCAGCTTGAACGACGGGGGAGAGACCCAGTACTTC,CASSLNDGGETQYF
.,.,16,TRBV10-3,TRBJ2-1,TGTGCCATCAGTGAGGACGGCCCTCCGAGCTACAATGAGCAGTTCTTC,CAISEDGPPSYNEQFF
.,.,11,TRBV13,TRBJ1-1,TGTGCCAGCAGCGCATACACTGAAGCTTTCTTT,CASSAYTEAFF
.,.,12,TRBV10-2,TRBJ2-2,TGCGCCAGCACCCTAGATGGCGGGGAGCTGTTTTTT,CASTLDGGELFF
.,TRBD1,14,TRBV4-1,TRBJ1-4,TGCGCCAGCAGCCTCGACAGGGGGCCTGAAAAACTGTTTTTT,CASSLDRGPEKLFF
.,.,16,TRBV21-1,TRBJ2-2,TGTGCCAGCAGCAAATACGGGACAGTTGACACCGGGGAGCTGTTTTTT,CASSKYGTVDTGELFF
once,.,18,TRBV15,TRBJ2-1,TGTGCCACCAGCAGAGATTTGTCAACCGACTGGAATGAGGATGAGCAGTTCTTC,CATSRDLSTDWNEDEQFF
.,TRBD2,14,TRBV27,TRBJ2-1,TGTGCCAGCAGTCTTCGGACTAGCTGGAATGAGCAGTTCTTC,CASSLRTSWNEQFF
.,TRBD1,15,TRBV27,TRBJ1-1,TGTGCCAGCAGCCCACGGGGAGGGGGCAAAACTGAAGCTTTCTTT,CASSPRGGGKTEAFF
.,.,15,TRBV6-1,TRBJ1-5,TGTGCCAGCAGGGCCGGAACACTTAGCAATCAGCCCCAGCATTTT,CASRAGTLSNQPQHF
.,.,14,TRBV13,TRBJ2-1,TGTGCCAGCAGCCCAAGCCCGTTCTACAATGAGCAGTTCTTC,CASSPSPFYNEQFF
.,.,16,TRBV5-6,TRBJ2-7,TGTGCCAGCAGCTTGGAACCTCAGGGGCAGGGTTACGAGCAGTACTTC,CASSLEPQGQGYEQYF
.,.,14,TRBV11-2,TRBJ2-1,TGTGCCAGCTGTGGCGGACTCGAGTACAATGAGCAGTTCTTC,CASCGGLEYNEQFF
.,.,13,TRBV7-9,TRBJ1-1,TGTGCCAGCAGCCACGCCGGGGCCACTGAAGCTTTCTTT,CASSHAGATEAFF
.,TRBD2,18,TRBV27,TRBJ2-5,TGTGCCAGCAGTTTATCGGGACTAGCGGGAATTAGAACAGAGACCCAGTACTTC,CASSLSGLAGIRTETQYF
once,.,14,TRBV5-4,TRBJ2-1,TGTGCCAGCAGCTTGAGGAGGGTAACCGATGAGCAGTTCTTC,CASSLRRVTDEQFF
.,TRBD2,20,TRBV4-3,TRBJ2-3,TGCGCCAGCGGCTCCCACGGGGCGGGACTAGCGGGAGACTTCTCAGATACGCAGTATTTT,CASGSHGAGLAGDFSDTQYF
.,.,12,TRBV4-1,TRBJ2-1,TGCGCCAGCAGCCAAGGCAACAATGAGCAGTTCTTC,CASSQGNNEQFF
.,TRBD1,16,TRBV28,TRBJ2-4,TGTGCCAGCAGTCAGTGGACAGGGGGTCCCAAAAACATTCAGTACTTC,CASSQWTGGPKNIQYF